This T cell receptor beta chain was sequenced for a study of control samples from healthy donors and cancer patients. V shed 6 bases and J shed 0 bases, with 17 bases lying between them. The CDR3 totals 17 residues. Germline V gives CDR1 SEHNR, CDR2 FQNEAQ (reference sequence). TCRdb's table, derived via immunoSEQ multiplex PCR, lists solely in-frame clones and lacks some. The sample has some 78,000 clones, about 89% seen once. The sequence derives from a woman aged 60-75 years in good health. Sequenced input: blood. V is TRBV7-9 and J is TRBJ2-2, with D perhaps matching TRBD2 (7 bases). CDR3 DNA: TGTGCCAGCAGGCGTCCGGGGGGCACTACGAACACCGGGGAGCTGTTTTTT. It codes for CASRRPGGTTNTGELFF.